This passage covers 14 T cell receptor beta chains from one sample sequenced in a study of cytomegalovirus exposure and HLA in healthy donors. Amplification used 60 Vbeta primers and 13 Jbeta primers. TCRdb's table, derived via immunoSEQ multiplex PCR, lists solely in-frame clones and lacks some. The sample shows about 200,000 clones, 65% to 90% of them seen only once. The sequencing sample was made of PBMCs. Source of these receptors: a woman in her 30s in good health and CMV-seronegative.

CDR3 sequence (DNA): TGTGCCAGCAGCTCGGGACAGGCCGCCGCCTACGAGCAGTACTTC. Translation: CASSSGQAAAYEQYF. This rearrangement joins TRBV11-1 to TRBJ2-7; TRBD1 matches 8 bases. The J segment lost 2 bases and the V segment lost 4 bases, leaving 7 bases of the junction unmatched. CDR1 SGHAT and CDR2 FQDESV come from the germline V gene (reference sequence). The CDR3 covers 15 residues.

CDR3 sequence reads: CASSLSRAAGYTF. In DNA form, the CDR3 reads TGTGCCAGCAGTTTATCCAGGGCGGCTGGCTACACCTTC. The V gene is TRBV27, the J gene TRBJ1-2, with D tentatively TRBD1 (5 bases). This CDR3 comprises 13 residues. Per germline, CDR1 MNHEY and CDR2 SMNVEV (reference sequence). Trimming took 0 bases from V and 7 from J, leaving 9 bases between them.

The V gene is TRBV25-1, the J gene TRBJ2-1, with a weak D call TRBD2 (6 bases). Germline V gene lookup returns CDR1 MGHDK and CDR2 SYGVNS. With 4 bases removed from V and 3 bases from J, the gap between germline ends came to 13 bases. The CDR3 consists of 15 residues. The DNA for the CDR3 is TGTGCCAGCAGTGCCTTCGGAGGGATCTACAATGAGCAGTTCTTC. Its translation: CASSAFGGIYNEQFF.

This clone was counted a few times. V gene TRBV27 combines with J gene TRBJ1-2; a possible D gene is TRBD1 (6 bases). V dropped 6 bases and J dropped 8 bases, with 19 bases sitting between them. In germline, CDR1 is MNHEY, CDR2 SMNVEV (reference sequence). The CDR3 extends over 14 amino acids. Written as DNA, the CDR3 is TGTGCCAGCAGCTTCACAGGGCTTACGACCGGCTACACCTTC. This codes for CASSFTGLTTGYTF.

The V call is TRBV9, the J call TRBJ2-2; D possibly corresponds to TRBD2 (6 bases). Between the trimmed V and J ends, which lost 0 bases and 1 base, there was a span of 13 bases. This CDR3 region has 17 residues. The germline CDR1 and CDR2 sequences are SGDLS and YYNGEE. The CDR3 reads CASSVGPTSRNTGELFF. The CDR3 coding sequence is TGTGCCAGCAGCGTAGGCCCCACTAGCAGGAACACCGGGGAGCTGTTTTTT.

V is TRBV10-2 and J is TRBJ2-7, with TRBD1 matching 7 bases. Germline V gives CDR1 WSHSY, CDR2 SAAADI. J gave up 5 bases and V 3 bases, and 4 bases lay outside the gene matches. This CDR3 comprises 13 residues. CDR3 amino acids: CASSETTGDEQYF. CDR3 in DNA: TGCGCCAGCAGTGAAACTACAGGGGACGAGCAGTACTTC.

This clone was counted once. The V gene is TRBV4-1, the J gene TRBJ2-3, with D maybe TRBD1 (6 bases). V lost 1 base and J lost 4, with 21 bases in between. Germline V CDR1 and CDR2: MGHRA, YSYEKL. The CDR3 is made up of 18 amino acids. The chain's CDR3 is CASSQAVWDTGGPDTQYF. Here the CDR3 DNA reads TGCGCCAGCAGCCAAGCCGTGTGGGACACAGGTGGCCCAGATACGCAGTATTTT.

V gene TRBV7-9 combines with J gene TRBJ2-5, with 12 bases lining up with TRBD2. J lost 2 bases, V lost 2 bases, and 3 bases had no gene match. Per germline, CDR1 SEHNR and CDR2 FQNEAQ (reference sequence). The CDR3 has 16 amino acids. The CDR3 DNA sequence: TGTGCCAGCAGCTTAAGTACTAGCGGGGGGCAAGAGACCCAGTACTTC. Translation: CASSLSTSGGQETQYF.

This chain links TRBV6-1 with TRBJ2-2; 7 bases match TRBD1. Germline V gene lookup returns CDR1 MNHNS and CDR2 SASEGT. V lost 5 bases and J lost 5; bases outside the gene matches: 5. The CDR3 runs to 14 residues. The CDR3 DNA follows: TGTGCCAGCAGTTCTACAGGGGTAACCGGGGAGCTGTTTTTT. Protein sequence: CASSSTGVTGELFF.

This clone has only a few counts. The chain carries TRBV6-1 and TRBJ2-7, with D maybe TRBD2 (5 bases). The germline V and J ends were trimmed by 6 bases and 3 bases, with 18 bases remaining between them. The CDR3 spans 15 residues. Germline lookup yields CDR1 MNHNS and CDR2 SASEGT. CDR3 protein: CASSLEKAANYEQYF. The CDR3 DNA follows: TGTGCCAGCAGCCTAGAGAAAGCGGCAAACTACGAGCAGTACTTC.

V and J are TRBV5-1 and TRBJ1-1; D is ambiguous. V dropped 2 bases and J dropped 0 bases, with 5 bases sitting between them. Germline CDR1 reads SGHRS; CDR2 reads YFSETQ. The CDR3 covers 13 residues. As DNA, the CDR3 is TGCGCCAGCAGCTTTCAGGTGAACACTGAAGCTTTCTTT. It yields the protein CASSFQVNTEAFF. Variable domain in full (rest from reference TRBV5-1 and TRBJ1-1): KAGVTQTPRYLIKTRGQQVTLSCSPISGHRSVSWYQQTPGQGLQFLFEYFSETQRNKGNFPGRFSGRQFSNSRSEMNVSTLELGDSALYLCASSFQVNTEAFFGQGTRLTVV.

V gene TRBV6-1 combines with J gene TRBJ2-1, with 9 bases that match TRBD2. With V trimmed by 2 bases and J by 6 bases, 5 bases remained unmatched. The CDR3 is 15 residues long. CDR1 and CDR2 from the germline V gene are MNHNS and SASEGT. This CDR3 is CASSESLAGLNEQFF. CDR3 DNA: TGTGCCAGCAGTGAATCCCTAGCGGGACTCAATGAGCAGTTCTTC.

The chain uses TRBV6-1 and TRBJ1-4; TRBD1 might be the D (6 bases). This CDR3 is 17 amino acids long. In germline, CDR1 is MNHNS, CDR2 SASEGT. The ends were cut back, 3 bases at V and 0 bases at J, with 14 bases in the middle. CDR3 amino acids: CASSDPYRQATNEKLFF. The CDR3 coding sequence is TGTGCCAGCAGTGACCCGTATCGACAGGCAACTAATGAAAAACTGTTTTTT.

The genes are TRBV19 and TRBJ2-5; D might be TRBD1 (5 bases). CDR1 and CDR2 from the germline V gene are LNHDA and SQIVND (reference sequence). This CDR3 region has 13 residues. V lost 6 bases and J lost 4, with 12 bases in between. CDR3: CASRGQAPETQYF. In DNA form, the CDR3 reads TGTGCCAGTAGGGGGCAGGCCCCAGAGACCCAGTACTTC.